This T cell receptor (beta chain) was obtained from a study of T-cell memory formation after mild COVID-19. TCRdb ran MiXCR on the 5' RACE reads and lists one entry per CDR3 protein. The sample lists about 560,000 distinct CDR3 sequences, roughly 17% seen once, with approximately 12% in the top ten. This TCR was sampled from an adult woman who had mild COVID-19 (a few samples of this study predate the infection). Cell type and time point are not known. The sequencing input was PBMCs or a T cell subset sorted from them (not recorded which).

CDR3 nucleotides: TGCGCCAGCAGCCCCTCGGGCGGGCTGGATGAGCAGTTCTTC. This translates into CASSPSGGLDEQFF. The chain recombines TRBV4-3 with TRBJ2-1, with D possibly being TRBD2 (5 bases). The CDR3 length is 14 residues. CDR1 is LGHNA, CDR2 YSLEER, per germline. Between the trimmed V and J ends, which lost 4 bases and 8 bases, there was a span of 15 bases.